The rows below give T cell receptor beta chains drawn from one sample of a study of cytomegalovirus exposure and HLA in healthy donors. TCRdb's table, derived via immunoSEQ multiplex PCR, lists solely in-frame clones and lacks some. The sample includes approximately 180,000 clones, more than 75% of them seen just once. Source material: PBMCs. Source of these receptors: a woman aged 18-29 years in good health and CMV-seronegative. The CDR3 runs from the conserved cysteine through the conserved F or W. Each record gives: CDR3 protein, CDR3 DNA, V gene, clone size, J gene, D gene. D genes are given only for firm matches. Not all rows give a size; the values are once, few, many and, for expanded clones, a class.

cdr3_aa: CASSVVGSQGIHEQYF
cdr3_nt: TGTGCCAGCAGCGTAGTGGGCAGCCAGGGAATCCACGAGCAGTACTTC
v_call: TRBV9
clone_size: .
j_call: TRBJ2-7
d_call: .

cdr3_aa: CASSARTASGGYTF
cdr3_nt: TGTGCCAGCAGCGCCCGGACAGCTTCTGGTGGCTACACCTTC
v_call: TRBV6-4
clone_size: .
j_call: TRBJ1-2
d_call: .

cdr3_aa: CASSQSFLGEGNSYGYTF
cdr3_nt: TGTGCCAGCAGCCAGTCCTTCCTAGGGGAGGGGAACAGCTATGGCTACACCTTC
v_call: TRBV7-9
clone_size: .
j_call: TRBJ1-2
d_call: .

cdr3_aa: CASRGGYNEQFF
cdr3_nt: TGCGCCAGCAGGGGAGGTTACAATGAGCAGTTCTTC
v_call: TRBV10-2
clone_size: .
j_call: TRBJ2-1
d_call: .

cdr3_aa: CASSVWGTSETYEQYF
cdr3_nt: TGTGCCAGCAGCGTATGGGGGACTAGCGAAACCTACGAGCAGTACTTC
v_call: TRBV9
clone_size: .
j_call: TRBJ2-7
d_call: TRBD2

cdr3_aa: CASSEFSNSNQPQHF
cdr3_nt: TGCGCCAGCAGTGAGTTCAGTAATAGCAATCAGCCCCAGCATTTT
v_call: TRBV10-2
clone_size: .
j_call: TRBJ1-5
d_call: .

cdr3_aa: CAWSGGQGNQPQHF
cdr3_nt: TGTGCCTGGAGTGGGGGACAGGGAAATCAGCCCCAGCATTTT
v_call: TRBV30
clone_size: .
j_call: TRBJ1-5
d_call: TRBD1

cdr3_aa: CASSRLTDSVMGYTF
cdr3_nt: TGTGCCAGCAGCCGACTTACTGACAGCGTTATGGGCTACACCTTC
v_call: TRBV9
clone_size: few
j_call: TRBJ1-2
d_call: .

cdr3_aa: CASSPRGTSGRNYEQYF
cdr3_nt: TGCGCCAGCAGCCCCAGGGGGACTAGCGGGAGGAACTACGAGCAGTACTTC
v_call: TRBV5-1
clone_size: .
j_call: TRBJ2-7
d_call: TRBD2

cdr3_aa: CASSFRELDTQYF
cdr3_nt: TGTGCCAGCAGCTTTCGAGAGTTGGATACGCAGTATTTT
v_call: TRBV5-4
clone_size: .
j_call: TRBJ2-3
d_call: .

cdr3_aa: CASKRLAGGFRVQETQYF
cdr3_nt: TGTGCCAGCAAGAGACTAGCGGGAGGTTTTCGGGTCCAAGAGACCCAGTACTTC
v_call: TRBV27
clone_size: .
j_call: TRBJ2-5
d_call: TRBD2

cdr3_aa: CASSGNDYQPQHF
cdr3_nt: TGTGCCAGTTCCGGGAATGATTATCAGCCCCAGCATTTT
v_call: TRBV19
clone_size: few
j_call: TRBJ1-5
d_call: .

cdr3_aa: CASSFDRGNSPLHF
cdr3_nt: TGCGCCAGCAGCTTCGACAGGGGTAATTCACCCCTCCACTTT
v_call: TRBV5-1
clone_size: few
j_call: TRBJ1-6
d_call: TRBD1

cdr3_aa: CASSPPEGGGNEQFF
cdr3_nt: TGTGCCAGCTCACCACCGGAGGGGGGGGGTAATGAGCAGTTCTTC
v_call: TRBV18
clone_size: .
j_call: TRBJ2-1
d_call: .

cdr3_aa: CASSRDRAFVSYEQYF
cdr3_nt: TGTGCCAGCAGTCGGGACAGGGCCTTCGTCTCCTACGAGCAGTACTTC
v_call: TRBV7-2
clone_size: few
j_call: TRBJ2-7
d_call: TRBD1

cdr3_aa: CASTPLAGDTGELFF
cdr3_nt: TGTGCCAGTACCCCACTAGCGGGAGACACCGGGGAGCTGTTTTTT
v_call: TRBV19
clone_size: .
j_call: TRBJ2-2
d_call: TRBD2

cdr3_aa: CASSGQNYGYTF
cdr3_nt: TGCGCCAGCTCGGGACAAAACTATGGCTACACCTTC
v_call: TRBV5-1
clone_size: .
j_call: TRBJ1-2
d_call: .

cdr3_aa: CASSLETGVRYGYTF
cdr3_nt: TGCGCCAGCAGCTTAGAGACAGGGGTCCGCTATGGCTACACCTTC
v_call: TRBV5-1
clone_size: .
j_call: TRBJ1-2
d_call: TRBD1

cdr3_aa: CASSQTSGATDTQYF
cdr3_nt: TGTGCCAGCAGCCAGACTAGCGGGGCCACAGATACGCAGTATTTT
v_call: TRBV6-4
clone_size: few
j_call: TRBJ2-3
d_call: TRBD2

cdr3_aa: CASSQDEREANNEQFF
cdr3_nt: TGCGCCAGCAGCCAAGATGAGCGGGAGGCAAACAATGAGCAGTTCTTC
v_call: TRBV4-1
clone_size: .
j_call: TRBJ2-1
d_call: TRBD2

cdr3_aa: CASSWDRVNTEAFF
cdr3_nt: TGTGCCAGCAGTTGGGACAGGGTGAACACTGAAGCTTTCTTT
v_call: TRBV6-1
clone_size: .
j_call: TRBJ1-1
d_call: TRBD1

cdr3_aa: CASSLTGEDNEQFF
cdr3_nt: TGTGCCAGCAGCTTGACAGGGGAGGACAATGAGCAGTTCTTC
v_call: TRBV7-6
clone_size: .
j_call: TRBJ2-1
d_call: TRBD1

cdr3_aa: CASSLTGEIGPQHF
cdr3_nt: TGCGCCAGCAGCTTGACAGGGGAAATAGGGCCCCAGCATTTT
v_call: TRBV5-1
clone_size: .
j_call: TRBJ1-5
d_call: TRBD1

cdr3_aa: CASSLAAGIEKLFF
cdr3_nt: TGTGCCAGCAGCTTGGCGGCAGGGATTGAAAAACTGTTTTTT
v_call: TRBV5-5
clone_size: .
j_call: TRBJ1-4
d_call: .

cdr3_aa: CASSTRPGTEAFF
cdr3_nt: TGTGCCAGCAGCACCCGACCGGGCACTGAAGCTTTCTTT
v_call: TRBV5-8
clone_size: .
j_call: TRBJ1-1
d_call: .

cdr3_aa: CASSPQMQNYGYTF
cdr3_nt: TGTGCCAGCAGCCCCCAGATGCAGAACTATGGCTACACCTTC
v_call: TRBV7-8
clone_size: .
j_call: TRBJ1-2
d_call: .

cdr3_aa: CASSSGPGRGDGYTF
cdr3_nt: TGCGCCAGCAGCTCCGGCCCGGGACGGGGGGATGGCTACACCTTC
v_call: TRBV5-1
clone_size: .
j_call: TRBJ1-2
d_call: .

cdr3_aa: CASSLDGGPTYNEQFF
cdr3_nt: TGTGCCAGCAGCTTAGACGGGGGGCCCACTTACAATGAGCAGTTCTTC
v_call: TRBV7-9
clone_size: once
j_call: TRBJ2-1
d_call: .

cdr3_aa: CASSLVGSTEAFF
cdr3_nt: TGTGCCAGCAGCTTGGTAGGGAGCACTGAAGCTTTCTTT
v_call: TRBV5-6
clone_size: .
j_call: TRBJ1-1
d_call: .

cdr3_aa: CAWTRRGYEQYF
cdr3_nt: TGTGCCTGGACGCGGCGGGGCTACGAGCAGTACTTC
v_call: TRBV30
clone_size: .
j_call: TRBJ2-7
d_call: .

cdr3_aa: CASSFAAGGEQYF
cdr3_nt: TGTGCCAGCAGCTTTGCAGCGGGAGGCGAGCAGTACTTC
v_call: TRBV7-6
clone_size: .
j_call: TRBJ2-7
d_call: TRBD2

cdr3_aa: CASSPGGGGVVETQYF
cdr3_nt: TGTGCCAGCAGTCCCGGAGGTGGAGGGGTGGTCGAGACCCAGTACTTC
v_call: TRBV2
clone_size: .
j_call: TRBJ2-5
d_call: .

cdr3_aa: CASSFDRVQETQYF
cdr3_nt: TGCGCCAGCAGCTTCGACCGGGTCCAAGAGACCCAGTACTTC
v_call: TRBV5-1
clone_size: .
j_call: TRBJ2-5
d_call: .

cdr3_aa: CASSNRQGSPLHF
cdr3_nt: TGCGCCAGCAGTAACAGACAGGGTTCACCCCTCCACTTT
v_call: TRBV5-1
clone_size: .
j_call: TRBJ1-6
d_call: TRBD1

cdr3_aa: CASSYGTASINSPLHF
cdr3_nt: TGCGCCAGCAGCTACGGGACAGCCTCTATAAATTCACCCCTCCACTTT
v_call: TRBV5-1
clone_size: .
j_call: TRBJ1-6
d_call: TRBD1

cdr3_aa: CASSSGVTGGLETQYF
cdr3_nt: TGTGCCAGCAGTAGTGGGGTGACAGGGGGCCTAGAGACCCAGTACTTC
v_call: TRBV6-4
clone_size: .
j_call: TRBJ2-5
d_call: TRBD1

cdr3_aa: CASSLLGDYSNQPQHF
cdr3_nt: TGTGCCAGCAGTTTACTCGGGGATTATAGCAATCAGCCCCAGCATTTT
v_call: TRBV28
clone_size: once
j_call: TRBJ1-5
d_call: .

cdr3_aa: CASSRGQSTEAFF
cdr3_nt: TGTGCCAGCAGCCGCGGACAGAGCACTGAAGCTTTCTTT
v_call: TRBV6-5
clone_size: .
j_call: TRBJ1-1
d_call: .

cdr3_aa: CASNHLGQGRETQYF
cdr3_nt: TGCGCCAGCAACCACCTGGGACAGGGGAGAGAGACCCAGTACTTC
v_call: TRBV4-1
clone_size: .
j_call: TRBJ2-5
d_call: TRBD1

cdr3_aa: CASSQGGSVETQYF
cdr3_nt: TGTGCCAGCTCCCAGGGGGGTAGCGTGGAGACCCAGTACTTC
v_call: TRBV7-2
clone_size: few
j_call: TRBJ2-5
d_call: .

cdr3_aa: CASSLGTGPNQPQHF
cdr3_nt: TGCGCCAGCAGCTTGGGGACAGGTCCCAATCAGCCCCAGCATTTT
v_call: TRBV5-1
clone_size: .
j_call: TRBJ1-5
d_call: TRBD1

cdr3_aa: CASSLAAASSYNEQFF
cdr3_nt: TGTGCCAGCAGCTTGGCCGCGGCCAGCTCCTACAATGAGCAGTTCTTC
v_call: TRBV5-4
clone_size: .
j_call: TRBJ2-1
d_call: .